Listed below are T cell receptor beta chains from one sample, sequenced in a study of T-cell memory formation after mild COVID-19. TCRdb redid the calling of the 5' RACE reads with MiXCR, one entry per CDR3 protein. The table lists approximately 400,000 distinct CDR3 sequences, about 24% of them singletons. Sequenced material: PBMCs or a T cell subset sorted from them (not recorded which). Receptors were obtained from an adult woman who had mild COVID-19 (a few samples of this study predate the infection). Cell type and time point are not known. Both conserved end residues are part of each CDR3. The D gene is left open where the match is weak. Size is omitted from some rows. Given values are once, few, many or a class for expanded clones.

d_gene | j_gene | abundance | v_gene | CDR3nt | CDR3aa
TRBD2 | TRBJ2-2 | NA | TRBV5-1 | TGCGCCAGCAGCCGCCCGGGACTAGCGGTCTGGGCCGGGGAGCTGTTTTTT | CASSRPGLAVWAGELFF
TRBD2 | TRBJ2-1 | few | TRBV7-6 | TGTGCCAGCAGCTTAGGACTAGCGGGAGGTTACTCCTACAATGAGCAGTTCTTC | CASSLGLAGGYSYNEQFF
TRBD1 | TRBJ1-4 | few | TRBV5-1 | TGCGCCAGCAGCTTGGGGGACAGTAATGAAAAACTGTTTTTT | CASSLGDSNEKLFF
TRBD1 | TRBJ1-2 | NA | TRBV11-2 | TGTGCCAGCAGCACCATGACAGGGAACTATGGCTACACCTTC | CASSTMTGNYGYTF
NA | TRBJ1-5 | NA | TRBV7-6 | TGTGCCAGCAGCCCAGGTGGGGTGAGGGCAGATCAGCCCCAGCATTTT | CASSPGGVRADQPQHF
NA | TRBJ2-1 | NA | TRBV25-1 | TGTGCCAGCAGTTCTCGACAGCGTTCCTACAATGAGCAGTTCTTC | CASSSRQRSYNEQFF
TRBD1 | TRBJ2-7 | NA | TRBV12-3/TRBV12-4 | TGTGCCAGCAGTCCGGCGGGACAGGGAGGTTATTACGAGCAGTACTTC | CASSPAGQGGYYEQYF
NA | TRBJ2-1 | few | TRBV7-9 | TGTGCCAGCAGCGATCGGTCTGCCGCTTACAATGAGCAGTTCTTC | CASSDRSAAYNEQFF
TRBD1 | TRBJ1-4 | NA | TRBV6-6 | TGTGCCAGCAGCCATGCCCGGACAGGGAGGAATGAAAAACTGTTTTTT | CASSHARTGRNEKLFF
NA | TRBJ2-5 | once | TRBV6-5 | TGTGCCAGCAGTTATGCTCCCCGGGGCAGACAAGAGACCCAGTACTTC | CASSYAPRGRQETQYF
NA | TRBJ1-6 | NA | TRBV2 | TGTGCCAGCAAGGCAAGCTCCTATAATTCACCCCTCCACTTT | CASKASSYNSPLHF
NA | TRBJ1-2 | few | TRBV19 | TGTGCCAGCGGACTTGGGCTTCGGGGTTATGGCTACACCTTC | CASGLGLRGYGYTF
TRBD1 | TRBJ1-2 | few | TRBV7-3 | TGTGCCAGCAGCCAGACAGGGGAGGGCTACACCTTC | CASSQTGEGYTF
TRBD1 | TRBJ1-2 | once | TRBV27 | TGTGCCAGCAGTTTCCGACAGGGCACCTATGGCTACACCTTC | CASSFRQGTYGYTF
TRBD2 | TRBJ2-5 | NA | TRBV28 | TGTGCCAGCAGTTTGGGACTAGCGGCCAATCAAGAGACCCAGTACTTC | CASSLGLAANQETQYF
TRBD1 | TRBJ1-2 | NA | TRBV12-3/TRBV12-4 | TGTGCCAGCAGGCCCCGGGCGTCGGGGACAGGGGGTTATGGCTACACCTTC | CASRPRASGTGGYGYTF
NA | TRBJ2-1 | once | TRBV5-1 | TGCGCCAGCAGCCCCCCCCTTAGGGGTGAGCAGTTCTTC | CASSPPLRGEQFF
NA | TRBJ2-3 | NA | TRBV28 | TGTGCCAGCAGCAATCGACATAGCACAGATACGCAGTATTTT | CASSNRHSTDTQYF
TRBD2 | TRBJ2-7 | NA | TRBV15 | TGTGCCACTTCTATAGCGGGGGCCTCCTACGAGCAGTACTTC | CATSIAGASYEQYF
NA | TRBJ2-1 | many | TRBV6-2/TRBV6-3 | TGTGCCAGCAGTTACTCGGGAGTTCAGAATGAGCAGTTCTTC | CASSYSGVQNEQFF
TRBD1 | TRBJ2-7 | few | TRBV28 | TGTGCCAGCAGGGGAAGGACAGGGGCTGTCCACGAGCAGTACTTC | CASRGRTGAVHEQYF
TRBD2 | TRBJ2-5 | NA | TRBV7-9 | TGTGCCAGCAGCTTAGAGAGTAGCCCGGGAGGAGAGACCCAGTACTTC | CASSLESSPGGETQYF
NA | TRBJ1-2 | few | TRBV3-1 | TGTGCCAGCAGCCAGGCGGGCGGGGCGTCCTATGGCTACACCTTC | CASSQAGGASYGYTF
NA | TRBJ2-6 | few | TRBV25-1 | TGTGCCAGCACCGACCAAGTTAGCGTCTCTGGGGCCAACGTCCTGACTTTC | CASTDQVSVSGANVLTF
TRBD1 | TRBJ2-5 | few | TRBV7-9 | TGTGCCAGCAGCTTAGTAATGACAGGGGTGGAGACCCAGTACTTC | CASSLVMTGVETQYF
NA | TRBJ2-1 | few | TRBV7-9 | TGTGCCAGCAGCTCCCGTGAGGCAGCGGGCCTGAACTTTAATGAGCAGTTCTTC | CASSSREAAGLNFNEQFF
TRBD1 | TRBJ2-2 | NA | TRBV5-1 | TGCGCCAGCAGCTTGATTCCGACAGGGCGATACACCGGGGAGCTGTTTTTT | CASSLIPTGRYTGELFF
TRBD1 | TRBJ1-1 | few | TRBV7-9 | TGTGCCAGCAGCCGGGACAGTATCCCTGAAGCTTTCTTT | CASSRDSIPEAFF
NA | TRBJ1-1 | few | TRBV5-1 | TGCGCCAGCAGCTTGGAGGCAGCTTCCCCACCTGAAGCTTTCTTT | CASSLEAASPPEAFF
NA | TRBJ2-5 | few | TRBV12-3/TRBV12-4 | TGTGCCAGCAGTCCCTTCGAGGGCGAGACCCAGTACTTC | CASSPFEGETQYF
NA | TRBJ2-4 | NA | TRBV5-1 | TGCGCCAGCAGCGGAGAGTGGGGGTCGGACATTCAGTACTTC | CASSGEWGSDIQYF
NA | TRBJ1-4 | NA | TRBV7-8 | TGTGCCAGCAGCAACCAGGGTGCGGCTAATGAAAAACTGTTTTTT | CASSNQGAANEKLFF
NA | TRBJ2-2 | NA | TRBV15 | TGTGCCACCAGCAGAGAGGGCCGGGCCGGGGAGCTGTTTTTT | CATSREGRAGELFF
TRBD2 | TRBJ2-4 | NA | TRBV6-2/TRBV6-3 | TGTGCCAGCAGCACAGGCGGGAGGGCTATGAACATTCAGTACTTC | CASSTGGRAMNIQYF
TRBD2 | TRBJ2-3 | NA | TRBV20-1 | TGCAGTGCTAGAACTAGCGGGACCAGAGATACGCAGTATTTT | CSARTSGTRDTQYF
NA | TRBJ2-1 | NA | TRBV4-3 | TGCGCCAGCAGCCAGGCTTCGGGACAACCAGCGGCCAATGAGCAGTTCTTC | CASSQASGQPAANEQFF
NA | TRBJ1-1 | NA | TRBV11-3 | TGTGCCAGCAGCCACGACAGCGGCGTGACAGCTTTCTTT | CASSHDSGVTAFF
NA | TRBJ1-2 | NA | TRBV7-9 | TGTGCCAGCAGCGTAGCCAGTGACTATGGCTACACCTTC | CASSVASDYGYTF
NA | TRBJ2-7 | NA | TRBV14 | TGTGCCAGCAGCCAATTCCAGAGCTCCTACGAGCAGTACTTC | CASSQFQSSYEQYF
NA | TRBJ2-7 | NA | TRBV7-9 | TGTGCCAGCAGCTTTACCCCAGGGGTCTACGGTAACGAGCAGTACTTC | CASSFTPGVYGNEQYF
NA | TRBJ2-3 | few | TRBV4-1 | TGCGCCAGCAGCCAAGTCGGTCTCCTAGTAGGAGATACGCAGTATTTT | CASSQVGLLVGDTQYF
NA | TRBJ2-7 | few | TRBV12-3/TRBV12-4 | TGTGCCAGCAGGCTTGGAGTAGTCTACGAGCAGTACTTC | CASRLGVVYEQYF
TRBD1 | TRBJ2-2 | NA | TRBV5-5 | TGTGCCAGCAGCTGGACCGGGACAGGGGGCACCGGGGAGCTGTTTTTT | CASSWTGTGGTGELFF
NA | TRBJ2-3 | NA | TRBV30 | TGTGCCTGGTCCCCAGCTTCGGATACGCAGTATTTT | CAWSPASDTQYF
NA | TRBJ1-5 | many | TRBV12-3/TRBV12-4 | TGTGCCACCTCAGACTCTTCCTATCAGCCCCAGCATTTT | CATSDSSYQPQHF
NA | TRBJ1-2 | few | TRBV27 | TGTGCCAGCAGTTTCCGGGATCCTTCCTATGGCTACACCTTC | CASSFRDPSYGYTF
NA | TRBJ2-7 | few | TRBV29-1 | TGCAGCGTCGGCCTCAGCGCATTCGAGCAGTACTTC | CSVGLSAFEQYF
TRBD2 | TRBJ2-1 | NA | TRBV20-1 | TGCAGTGCTAGTGGGGGAGTAGCGGGGGCCTACAATGAGCAGTTCTTC | CSASGGVAGAYNEQFF
NA | TRBJ2-3 | NA | TRBV10-3 | TGTGCCATCCGGACAGAAGGCACAGATACGCAGTATTTT | CAIRTEGTDTQYF
NA | TRBJ2-5 | NA | TRBV11-1 | TGTGCCAGCAGCTTACTCGGAGACCAAGAGACCCAGTACTTC | CASSLLGDQETQYF
NA | TRBJ2-5 | NA | TRBV7-9 | TGTGCCAGCAGCCCTTCGGGCAGTCAAGAGACCCAGTACTTC | CASSPSGSQETQYF
NA | TRBJ2-1 | few | TRBV24-1 | TGTGCCACCAGTGATGGGGGCGGGAATGAGCAGTTCTTC | CATSDGGGNEQFF
TRBD2 | TRBJ2-1 | few | TRBV27 | TGTGCCAGCAGTCACCCCGGACTAGCGGACAATGAGCAGTTCTTC | CASSHPGLADNEQFF
TRBD2 | TRBJ2-7 | NA | TRBV30 | TGTGCCTGGAGTGTACGGGGGGTTGGTTACGAGCAGTACTTC | CAWSVRGVGYEQYF
NA | TRBJ2-7 | NA | TRBV6-2/TRBV6-3 | TGTGCCAGCAGTTCAAGTCTGCGGGGCGAGCAGTACTTC | CASSSSLRGEQYF
NA | TRBJ2-6 | NA | TRBV7-8 | TGTGCCAGCACACTCGCGAGGAGGATCCAGGGTTTTGAGTCTGGGGCCAACGTCCTGACTTTC | CASTLARRIQGFESGANVLTF
NA | TRBJ1-1 | NA | TRBV12-3/TRBV12-4 | TGTGCCAGCAGTTTCAGTTGGCGAAATGAAGCTTTCTTT | CASSFSWRNEAFF
NA | TRBJ1-4 | NA | TRBV25-1 | TGTGCCACGCAGAAAACAGGGTTGGGAGTGGAAAAACTGTTTTTT | CATQKTGLGVEKLFF
NA | TRBJ1-1 | NA | TRBV5-6 | TGTGCCAGCACCGGACAGTATTTCACTGAAGCTTTCTTT | CASTGQYFTEAFF